Listed here are 12 T cell receptor beta chains from one sample, sequenced in a study of shared T cell receptors in the human thymus (dated by TCRdb to the early 2020s). Library construction relied on the immunoSEQ multiplex PCR assay. Here the immuneACCESS table is served through TCRdb, limited to in-frame sequences with V and J called. Missing clones are a known gap in these copies; in checked studies unresolved V genes cover under half, and the rest lacks a known reason. Within this sample are around 730,000 clones, with 80% to 90% of them counted one time only. The ten largest make up under 0.012% of the sample. Another study also made use of these data, one on human thymus T cells.

The sample consisted of thymocytes. The receptors shown here come from a girl under two years old with a congenital heart defect. Donor details come from another sample of the same person, matched by shared clones.

The V call is TRBV5-1, the J call TRBJ1-2; D unclear. The CDR3 is 15 amino acids. In germline, CDR1 is SGHRS, CDR2 YFSETQ. Trimming shortened V by 0 bases and J by 8 bases, and 17 bases separated the two germline ends. This chain's CDR3 is CASSLANGPEGGYTF. For the CDR3, the DNA is TGCGCCAGCAGCTTGGCCAACGGACCCGAGGGAGGCTACACCTTC.

CDR3 DNA sequence: TGTGCCAGCAGCGCCCGCCCCCCGGGACAGGGTAATGAAAAACTGTTTTTT. The encoded protein is CASSARPPGQGNEKLFF. This chain links TRBV21-1 with TRBJ1-4; whether TRBD1, the table's D call, matches the DNA was not checked. TRBV21-1 is a known pseudogene. This CDR3 spans 17 amino acids.

The chain couples TRBV7-2 to TRBJ1-1; no firm D call. The CDR3 totals 16 residues. Per the germline V gene, CDR1 is SGHTA and CDR2 is FQGNSA. V lost 4 bases to trimming and J lost 0 bases, with 15 bases between them. The CDR3 here is CASSSLYDTLNTEAFF. CDR3 bases: TGTGCCAGCAGCTCGCTATATGACACCTTGAACACTGAAGCTTTCTTT. Based on the CDR3 plus reference TRBV7-2 and TRBJ1-1, the full variable domain is GAGVSQSPSNKVTEKGKDVELRCDPISGHTALYWYRQSLGQGLEFLIYFQGNSAPDKSGLPSDRFSAERTGGSVSTLTIQRTQQEDSAVYLCASSSLYDTLNTEAFFGQGTRLTVV.

The V call is TRBV9, the J call TRBJ1-6; 10 bases align to TRBD1. The CDR3 totals 18 residues. The junction had 7 bases not matched to a gene; V was cut back by 4 bases and J by 0 bases. Germline V gives CDR1 SGDLS, CDR2 YYNGEE. The CDR3 DNA sequence: TGTGCCAGCAGCCCGGGACAGGGGCTGAGCTCCTATAATTCACCCCTCCACTTT. Translating it yields CASSPGQGLSSYNSPLHF.

The CDR3 protein is CASSPKAGANYNEQFF. The CDR3 coding sequence is TGTGCCAGCAGCCCGAAAGCGGGGGCCAACTACAATGAGCAGTTCTTC. This chain joins TRBV4-2 and TRBJ2-1; 8 bases are a match to TRBD2. The germline V gene has CDR1 LGHNA and CDR2 YNFKEQ. Trimming at V came to 4 bases and at J to 3 bases, leaving 8 bases not matched to a gene. CDR3 size: 16 residues.

The chain links TRBV27 to TRBJ1-4; D remains ambiguous. Germline CDR1 and CDR2: MNHEY and SMNVEV (reference sequence). V was cut by 7 bases and J by 5 bases, with 20 bases left in between. The CDR3 spans 16 residues. The DNA for the CDR3 is TGTGCCAGCATGAGAATAGTTAGGACGGGGAATGAAAAACTGTTTTTT. It yields the protein CASMRIVRTGNEKLFF.

CDR3 sequence reads: CASSLRRTAPIPYEQYF. DNA for the CDR3: TGTGCCAGCAGCCTACGGAGGACAGCACCGATCCCCTACGAGCAGTACTTC. This rearrangement joins TRBV7-8 to TRBJ2-7; D possibly corresponds to TRBD1 (6 bases). Germline loops: CDR1 SGHVS, CDR2 FQNEAQ. The CDR3 consists of 17 residues. The V end lost 5 bases, the J end lost 2 bases, and 22 bases lay between the germline ends. Filled out from reference TRBV7-8 and TRBJ2-7, the complete variable domain reads GAGVSQSPRYKVAKRGQDVALRCDPISGHVSLFWYQQALGQGPEFLTYFQNEAQLDKSGLPSDRFFAERPEGSVSTLKIQRTQQEDSAVYLCASSLRRTAPIPYEQYFGPGTRLTVT.

This sequence joins TRBV27 and TRBJ1-5; possibly TRBD1 for D (6 bases). The CDR3 extends over 15 amino acids. Germline V gene data show CDR1 as MNHEY and CDR2 as SMNVEV (reference sequence). Trimming left V 8 bases short and J 5 bases short, with 19 bases between. Here the CDR3 DNA reads TGTGCCAGCCGCCGCACAGGGCGGGCGGATCAGCCCCAGCATTTT. This gives the protein CASRRTGRADQPQHF.

This rearrangement joins TRBV30 to TRBJ1-5, with 9 positions matching TRBD1. V lost 0 bases, J lost 0 bases, and 12 bases stayed unmatched. The CDR3 extends over 19 amino acids. In germline, CDR1 is GTSNPN, CDR2 SVGIG (reference sequence). CDR3 amino acids: CAWSVRTWDRAYSNQPQHF. The CDR3 bases are TGTGCCTGGAGTGTACGCACGTGGGACAGGGCCTATAGCAATCAGCCCCAGCATTTT.

The gene calls are TRBV7-8 and TRBJ1-2, with D possibly matching TRBD1 (5 bases). This CDR3 comprises 12 residues. The V and J ends lost 8 bases and 7 bases respectively, with 14 bases between them. CDR1 SGHVS and CDR2 FQNEAQ come from the germline V gene. The DNA for the CDR3 is TGTGCCAGCGGGGCAGGCAGCCTTGGCTACACCTTC. Its protein is CASGAGSLGYTF.

The chain is built from TRBV6-4 and TRBJ1-2; D perhaps matches TRBD1 (5 bases). This CDR3 spans 13 amino acids. CDR1 is MRHNA and CDR2 is SNTAGT in the germline V gene. Trimming left V 8 bases short and J 7 bases short, with 17 bases between. CDR3 sequence reads: CASGEGQGCGYTF. CDR3 in DNA: TGTGCCAGCGGGGAGGGGCAGGGCTGTGGCTACACCTTC.

The chain recombines TRBV7-2 with TRBJ2-7; the match to TRBD1 covers 8 bases. V shed 4 bases and J 1 base; nucleotides not matched to a gene: 18. CDR1 and CDR2 (germline): SGHTA, FQGNSA. The CDR3 has 19 residues. CDR3 amino acids: CASSSPAGTGYFSSYEQYF. The CDR3, as DNA: TGTGCCAGCAGCTCCCCCGCCGGGACAGGATATTTCTCGTCCTACGAGCAGTACTTC. Full variable domain (remainder filled in from reference TRBV7-2 and TRBJ2-7): GAGVSQSPSNKVTEKGKDVELRCDPISGHTALYWYRQSLGQGLEFLIYFQGNSAPDKSGLPSDRFSAERTGGSVSTLTIQRTQQEDSAVYLCASSSPAGTGYFSSYEQYFGPGTRLTVT.